The 4 T cell receptor beta chains below were found in one sample sequenced in a study of blood T cell repertoires in COVID-19. Assay: immunoSEQ multiplex PCR; the TCRdb copy retains only in-frame clones and omits some. This sample has more than 85,000 clones, with nearly 90% found just once. The specimen sequenced was peripheral blood. These receptors came from a human donor in a cohort sampled during active COVID-19.

The chain carries TRBV20-1 and TRBJ1-3; no definite D call. This CDR3 has 14 residues. Germline V gene data show CDR1 as DFQATT and CDR2 as SNEGSKA (reference sequence). V was cut by 6 bases and J by 1 base, with 13 bases left in between. In DNA form, the CDR3 reads TGCAGTGCGAGTAGAGCCCTTTCTGGAAACACCATATATTTT. Translating it yields CSASRALSGNTIYF.

The chain links TRBV10-3 to TRBJ1-5; 10 bases are a match to TRBD1. The germline V gene has CDR1 ENHRY and CDR2 SYGVKD. CDR3 size: 15 residues. After removal of 3 bases from V and 3 bases from J, the junction contained 2 bases not matched to a gene. CDR3: CAISDGTGDNQPQHF. The DNA for the CDR3 is TGTGCCATCAGTGACGGGACAGGGGACAATCAGCCCCAGCATTTT.

The chain links TRBV5-1 to TRBJ1-5; maybe TRBD1 (6 bases). The germline V and J ends were trimmed by 5 bases and 8 bases, with 17 bases remaining between them. This CDR3 region has 14 residues. Germline loops: CDR1 SGHRS, CDR2 YFSETQ. CDR3 in amino acids: CASSSGHGREPQHF. The CDR3 DNA sequence: TGCGCCAGCAGTTCGGGACACGGGAGGGAGCCCCAGCATTTT.

This clone came up once. This sequence joins TRBV5-1 and TRBJ1-1; weak D call: TRBD1 (5 bases). V was shortened by 4 bases and J by 8 bases, with 12 bases between the two germline ends. The CDR3 is 12 residues long. Germline loops: CDR1 SGHRS, CDR2 YFSETQ. CDR3 region: CASSHNSGEAFF. CDR3 coding DNA: TGCGCCAGCAGCCATAATTCAGGGGAAGCTTTCTTT.